This T cell receptor (beta chain) derives from a study of blood T cell repertoires in COVID-19. Generated by immunoSEQ multiplex PCR, the TCRdb table keeps only in-frame clones and is missing some. The repertoire includes around 50,000 clones, roughly 93% of them detected once, and roughly 0.99% sits in the top ten. V was cut by 7 bases and J by 4 bases, with 14 bases left in between. This CDR3 comprises 13 residues. The sample taken for sequencing was peripheral blood. The rearrangement links TRBV12-3 or TRBV12-4 to TRBJ2-7; D is possibly TRBD2 (6 bases). The clonotype comes from a man in his sixties with COVID-19, enrolled during active disease. The CDR3 reads CASTQAGHYEQYF. The DNA of the CDR3 is TGTGCCAGCACGCAAGCGGGCCATTACGAGCAGTACTTC.